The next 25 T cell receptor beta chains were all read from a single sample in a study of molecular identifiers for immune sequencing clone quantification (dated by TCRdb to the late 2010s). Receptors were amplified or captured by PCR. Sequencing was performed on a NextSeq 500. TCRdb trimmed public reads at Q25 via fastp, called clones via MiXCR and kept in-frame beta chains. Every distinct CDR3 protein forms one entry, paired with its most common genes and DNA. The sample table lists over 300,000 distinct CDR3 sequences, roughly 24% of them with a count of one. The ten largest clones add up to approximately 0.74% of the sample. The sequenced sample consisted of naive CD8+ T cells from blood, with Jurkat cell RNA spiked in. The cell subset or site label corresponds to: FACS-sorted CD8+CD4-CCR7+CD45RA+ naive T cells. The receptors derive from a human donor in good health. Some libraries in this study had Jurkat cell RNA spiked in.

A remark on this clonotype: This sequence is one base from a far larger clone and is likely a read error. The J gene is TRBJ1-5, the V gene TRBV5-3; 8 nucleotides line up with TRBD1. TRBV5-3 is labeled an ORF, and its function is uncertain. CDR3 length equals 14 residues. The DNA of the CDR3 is TGTGCCAGCAGCCCTGGGACAGGCAATCAGCCCCAGCGTTTT. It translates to CASSPGTGNQPQRF.

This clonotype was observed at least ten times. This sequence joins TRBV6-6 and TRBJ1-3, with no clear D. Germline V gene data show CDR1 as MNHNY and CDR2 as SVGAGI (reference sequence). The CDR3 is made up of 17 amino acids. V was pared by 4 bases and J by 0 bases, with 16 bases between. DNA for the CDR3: TGTGCCAGCAGTTTGCATATCAGTAAGAGCTCTGGAAACACCATATATTTT. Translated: CASSLHISKSSGNTIYF.

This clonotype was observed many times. The CDR3 region has the DNA TGTGCCAGCAGTCGACTAGCGGGAGCAGGGGAGCAGTTCTTC. This encodes CASSRLAGAGEQFF. The chain links TRBV6-5 to TRBJ2-1; TRBD2 agrees at 12 bases. This CDR3 is 14 amino acids long. Germline loops: CDR1 MNHEY, CDR2 SVGAGI. V lost 5 bases and J lost 10; bases outside the gene matches: 6.

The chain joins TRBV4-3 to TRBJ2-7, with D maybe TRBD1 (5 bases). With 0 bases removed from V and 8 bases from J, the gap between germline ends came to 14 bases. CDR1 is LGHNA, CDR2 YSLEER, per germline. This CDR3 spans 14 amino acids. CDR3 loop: CASSQDATEIQQYF. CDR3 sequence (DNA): TGCGCCAGCAGCCAAGACGCGACAGAAATCCAGCAGTACTTC.

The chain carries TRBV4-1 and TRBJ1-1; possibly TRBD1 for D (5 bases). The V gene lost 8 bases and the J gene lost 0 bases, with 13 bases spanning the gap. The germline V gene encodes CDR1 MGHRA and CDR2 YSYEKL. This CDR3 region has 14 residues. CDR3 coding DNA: TGCGCCAGCCGGGGGGAATTAATGAACACTGAAGCTTTCTTT. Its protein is CASRGELMNTEAFF.

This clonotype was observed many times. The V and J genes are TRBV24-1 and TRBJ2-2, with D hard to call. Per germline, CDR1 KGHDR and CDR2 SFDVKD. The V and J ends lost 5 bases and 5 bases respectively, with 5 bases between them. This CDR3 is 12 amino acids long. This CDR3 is CATSGGTGELFF. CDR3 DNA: TGTGCCACCAGTGGAGGAACCGGGGAGCTGTTTTTT.

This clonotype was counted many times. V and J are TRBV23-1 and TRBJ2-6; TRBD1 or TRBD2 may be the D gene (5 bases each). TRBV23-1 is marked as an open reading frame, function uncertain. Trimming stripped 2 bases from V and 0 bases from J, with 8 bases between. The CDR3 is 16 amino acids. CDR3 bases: TGCGCCAGCAGTCAAGAGGGGAGCTCTGGGGCCAACGTCCTGACTTTC. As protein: CASSQEGSSGANVLTF.

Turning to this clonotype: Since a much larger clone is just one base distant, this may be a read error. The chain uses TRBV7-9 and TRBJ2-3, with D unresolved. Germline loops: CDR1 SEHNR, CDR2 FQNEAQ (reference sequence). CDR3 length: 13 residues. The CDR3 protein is CASSLPASDAQYF. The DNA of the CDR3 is TGTGCCAGCAGCTTACCAGCCTCAGATGCGCAGTATTTT.

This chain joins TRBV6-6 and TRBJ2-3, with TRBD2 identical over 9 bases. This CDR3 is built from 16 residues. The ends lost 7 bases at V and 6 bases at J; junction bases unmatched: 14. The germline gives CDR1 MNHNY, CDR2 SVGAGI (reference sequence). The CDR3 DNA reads TGTGCCAGCACTGTAAGCGGGGGGAAACTAATGGATACGCAGTATTTT. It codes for CASTVSGGKLMDTQYF.

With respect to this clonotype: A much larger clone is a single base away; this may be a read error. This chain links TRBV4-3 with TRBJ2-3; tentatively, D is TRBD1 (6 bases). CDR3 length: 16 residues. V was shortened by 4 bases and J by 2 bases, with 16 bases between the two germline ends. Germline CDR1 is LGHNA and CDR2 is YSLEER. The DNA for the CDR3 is TGCGCCAGCAGCCTGGACAGCCTATCCTTCACAGATACGCAGTATTTT. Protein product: CASSLDSLSFTDTQYF.

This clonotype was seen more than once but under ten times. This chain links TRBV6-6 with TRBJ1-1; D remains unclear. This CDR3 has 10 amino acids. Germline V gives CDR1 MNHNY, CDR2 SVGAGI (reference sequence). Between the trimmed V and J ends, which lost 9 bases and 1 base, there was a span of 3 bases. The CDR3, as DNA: TGTGCCAGTGCGAACACTGAAGCTTTCTTT. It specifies CASANTEAFF.

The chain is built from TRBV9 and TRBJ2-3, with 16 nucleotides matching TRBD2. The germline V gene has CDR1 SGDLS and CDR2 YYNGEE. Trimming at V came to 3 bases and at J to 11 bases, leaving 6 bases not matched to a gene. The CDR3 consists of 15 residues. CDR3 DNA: TGTGCCAGCAGCGCGGGACTAGCGGGGGGGGCCCTGCAGTATTTT. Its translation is CASSAGLAGGALQYF.

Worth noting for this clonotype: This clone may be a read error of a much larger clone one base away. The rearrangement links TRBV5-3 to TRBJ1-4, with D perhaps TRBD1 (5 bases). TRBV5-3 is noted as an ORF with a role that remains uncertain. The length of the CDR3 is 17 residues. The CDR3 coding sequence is TGTACCAGCAGCCCTTACAGGAGTAGGAGTGAGGGTGAAAAACTGTTTTTT. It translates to CTSSPYRSRSEGEKLFF.

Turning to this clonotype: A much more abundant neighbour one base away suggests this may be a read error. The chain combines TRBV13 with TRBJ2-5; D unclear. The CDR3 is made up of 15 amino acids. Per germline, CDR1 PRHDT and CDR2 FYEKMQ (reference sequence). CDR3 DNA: TGTGCCAGCAGCTTAGGCCTCGGGTACCAAGAGCCCCAGTACTTC. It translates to CASSLGLGYQEPQYF.

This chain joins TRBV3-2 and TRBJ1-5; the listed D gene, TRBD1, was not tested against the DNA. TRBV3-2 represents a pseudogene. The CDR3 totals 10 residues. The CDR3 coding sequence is TGTGCCAGCGGGGGTTCGTCCCAGCATTTT. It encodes CASGGSSQHF.

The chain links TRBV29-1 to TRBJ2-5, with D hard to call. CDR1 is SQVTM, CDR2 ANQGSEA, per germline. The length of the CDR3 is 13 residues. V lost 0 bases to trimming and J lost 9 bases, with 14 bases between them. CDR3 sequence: CSVEDGQDMSQYF. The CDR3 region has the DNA TGCAGCGTTGAAGATGGTCAGGATATGTCCCAGTACTTC.

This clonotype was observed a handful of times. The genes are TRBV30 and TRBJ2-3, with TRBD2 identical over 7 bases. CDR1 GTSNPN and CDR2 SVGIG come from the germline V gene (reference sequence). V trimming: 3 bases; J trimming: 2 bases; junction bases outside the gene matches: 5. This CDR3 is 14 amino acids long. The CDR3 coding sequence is TGTGCCTGGAGCAGCGGGATGACCACAGATACGCAGTATTTT. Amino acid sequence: CAWSSGMTTDTQYF.

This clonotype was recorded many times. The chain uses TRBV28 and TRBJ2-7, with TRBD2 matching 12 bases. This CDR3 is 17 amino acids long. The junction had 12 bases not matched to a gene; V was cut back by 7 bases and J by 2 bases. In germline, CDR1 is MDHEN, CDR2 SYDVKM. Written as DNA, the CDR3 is TGTGCCAGCACCGGGACTAGCGGGTTCCTGACAGCCTACGAGCAGTACTTC. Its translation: CASTGTSGFLTAYEQYF. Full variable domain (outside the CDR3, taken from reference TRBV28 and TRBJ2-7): DVKVTQSSRYLVKRTGEKVFLECVQDMDHENMFWYRQDPGLGLRLIYFSYDVKMKEKGDIPEGYSVSREKKERFSLILESASTNQTSMYLCASTGTSGFLTAYEQYFGPGTRLTVT.

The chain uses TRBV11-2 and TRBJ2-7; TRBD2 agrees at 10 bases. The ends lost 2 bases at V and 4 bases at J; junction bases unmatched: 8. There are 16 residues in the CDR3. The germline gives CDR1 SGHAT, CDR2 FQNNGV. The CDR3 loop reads CASSLQGLAQGYEQYF. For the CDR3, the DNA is TGTGCCAGCAGCTTACAGGGACTAGCGCAGGGATACGAGCAGTACTTC.

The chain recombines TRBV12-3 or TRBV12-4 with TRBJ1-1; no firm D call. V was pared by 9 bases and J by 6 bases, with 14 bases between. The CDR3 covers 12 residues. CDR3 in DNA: TGTGCCAGTAGTCTGGCGGACTCTGAAGCTTTCTTT. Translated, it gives CASSLADSEAFF.

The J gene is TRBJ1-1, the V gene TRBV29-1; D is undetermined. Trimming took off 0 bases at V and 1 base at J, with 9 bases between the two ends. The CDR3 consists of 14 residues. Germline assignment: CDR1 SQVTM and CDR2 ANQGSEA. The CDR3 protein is CSVEEWGPNTEAFF. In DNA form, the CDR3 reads TGCAGCGTTGAAGAATGGGGTCCGAACACTGAAGCTTTCTTT.

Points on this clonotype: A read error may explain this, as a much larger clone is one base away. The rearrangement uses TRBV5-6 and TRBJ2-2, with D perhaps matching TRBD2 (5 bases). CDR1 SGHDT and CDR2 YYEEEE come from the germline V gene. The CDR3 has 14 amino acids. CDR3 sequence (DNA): TGTGCCAGCAGCTTGCCTAGCAACACCGGGGAGCCGTTTTTT. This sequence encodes CASSLPSNTGEPFF.

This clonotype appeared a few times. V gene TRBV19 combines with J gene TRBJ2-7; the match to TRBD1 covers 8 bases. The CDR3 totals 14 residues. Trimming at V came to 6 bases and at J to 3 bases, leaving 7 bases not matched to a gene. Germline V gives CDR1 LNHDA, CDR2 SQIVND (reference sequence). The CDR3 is CASSLGTGFYEQYF. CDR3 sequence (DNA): TGTGCCAGTAGCCTAGGGACAGGCTTCTACGAGCAGTACTTC.

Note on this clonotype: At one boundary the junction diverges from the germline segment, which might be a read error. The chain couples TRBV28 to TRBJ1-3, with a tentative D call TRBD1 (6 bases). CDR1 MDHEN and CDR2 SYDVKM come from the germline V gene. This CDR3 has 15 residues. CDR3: CASSFITGSGNTVYF. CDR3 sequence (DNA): TGTGCCAGCAGTTTCATCACAGGGTCTGGAAACACCGTATATTTT. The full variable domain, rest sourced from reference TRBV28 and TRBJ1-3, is DVKVTQSSRYLVKRTGEKVFLECVQDMDHENMFWYRQDPGLGLRLIYFSYDVKMKEKGDIPEGYSVSREKKERFSLILESASTNQTSMYLCASSFITGSGNTVYFGEGSWLTVV.

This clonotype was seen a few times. CDR3 sequence reads: CATDLLGNYGYTF. CDR3 nucleotide sequence: TGTGCCACCGATCTCCTGGGGAACTATGGCTACACCTTC. The genes are TRBV6-1 and TRBJ1-2; D uncertain. Germline assignment: CDR1 MNHNS and CDR2 SASEGT. The CDR3 is 13 residues long. V shed 10 bases and J shed 2 bases, with 14 bases lying between them.